The text below deals with one T cell receptor beta chain. The CDR3 runs to 14 residues. Germline CDR1 reads MNHEY; CDR2 reads SMNVEV (reference sequence). V lost 2 bases to trimming and J lost 5 bases, with 13 bases between them. This sample was included in a study of blood T cell repertoires in COVID-19. Background on the study: COVID-19 samples from acute and convalescent phases originated in the United States, Italy and Spain.

Libraries were prepared by immunoSEQ multiplex PCR; TCRdb keeps only in-frame clonotypes and omits some of them. The table shows over 70,000 clones, with less than 85% occurring only once. This chain links TRBV27 with TRBJ2-7; possibly TRBD1 for D (6 bases). The TCR comes from a woman of 80 years or more with acute or convalescent COVID-19. Sequencing input: peripheral blood. The CDR3 DNA follows: TGTGCCAGCAGTTTAACGCAGGGGTTCCACGAGCAGTACTTC. Its protein product is CASSLTQGFHEQYF.